This T cell receptor (beta chain) was retrieved from a study of control samples from healthy donors and cancer patients. The V gene end was trimmed by 0 bases and the J gene end by 4 bases; junction bases not matched to a gene: 11. The CDR3 runs to 18 residues. Germline CDR1 and CDR2: SGHRS and YFSETQ. The assay was immunoSEQ multiplex PCR, and TCRdb's table has in-frame clones only and misses some. This table has 78,000 or so clones, approximately 80% appearing once. This clone was seen a handful of times. Sequenced sample: blood. The chain uses TRBV5-1 and TRBJ2-1; 9 bases map to TRBD2. This TCR came from a man in his fifties in good health. This CDR3 reads CASSLGGSGGGGYNEQFF. DNA of the CDR3: TGCGCCAGCAGCTTGGGTGGTAGCGGGGGCGGTGGGTACAATGAGCAGTTCTTC.